The source of this T cell receptor (beta chain) is a study of lymphopenia after photon versus proton radiotherapy (dated by TCRdb to about 2019). For context, the study as a whole: In patients with gastrointestinal tumors who developed high-grade lymphopenia, the study compared the immunological effects of photon radiation therapy with those of proton radiation therapy. A cohort of some 19 patients with gastrointestinal tumors who received either photon or proton therapy and subsequently developed lymphopenia was included. The goal of the study was to describe how the two radiation modalities differ in their effects on the immune system. Overall study results and their limits: The authors looked at the survival association only in patients who died, and they framed better survival with proton therapy as a possibility rather than a demonstrated result. Across the cohort, an inverse correlation was found between a larger post-nadir drop in TCR diversity and overall survival time among patients who died. After the lymphocyte count nadir, oligoclonal expansion, especially of CD8+ Temra cells, was observed in photon-treated repertoires, and the drop in diversity was driven by this expansion. Proton-treated patients stayed relatively stable during treatment, while photon-treated patients lost naive T cells and TCR diversity and gained effector/memory populations.

Concerning this clone itself: The target of this receptor is not known. The input lacks base qualities; no much larger clone sits a single base away.

Receptors were amplified or captured by the immunoSEQ multiplex PCR assay. Alongside multiparametric flow cytometry, deep sequencing of rearranged TCR beta loci was used to profile the T cell repertoires. Drawn from immuneACCESS, this table holds only the in-frame rearrangements with V and J called that TCRdb kept. Clones are partly lost; checked studies trace under half to an unresolved V gene and leave the rest unexplained. In all, the sample holds fewer than 65,000 clones, and around 85% of those were seen once. The ten largest clones add up to more than 2% of the sample. The CDR3 runs 13 residues from the cysteine to the phenylalanine. Only the CDR3 DNA stays, 39 bases, in frame from base 1. In the germline V gene, CDR1 corresponds to MDHEN and CDR2 to SYDVKM. The germline ends are 13 bases apart after V is trimmed by 6 bases and J by 5 bases.

The material sequenced was peripheral blood, taken from a patient treated with photon-based radiotherapy. The chain links TRBV28 with TRBJ2-5; the D gene may be TRBD1 or TRBD2, since each aligns over 7 bases. The receptor's source is a middle-aged man with gastric cancer. CDR3 loop: CASSPGGGETQYF. The DNA sequence follows: TGTGCCAGCAGCCCAGGGGGAGGGGAGACCCAGTACTTC.